This T cell receptor (beta chain) was recovered during a study of post-analysis software for immune sequencing data. Broader study findings: Four or five TRBV segments, TRBV5-6, TRBV5-1 and TRBV20-1 among them, were found more frequent in patients than controls. In multiple sclerosis, normalized Chao1 diversity was significantly below that of controls.

Comments on this clonotype: What it binds is not known.

Germline CDR1 and CDR2: DFQATT and SNEGSKA (reference sequence). This CDR3 has 17 residues. The TCR beta cDNA libraries contained unique molecular identifiers. TCRdb redid the calling of the PCR reads with MiXCR, one entry per CDR3 protein. The repertoire holds 750,000 to 950,000 distinct CDR3 sequences, with roughly 58% as singletons. The chain has TRBV20-1 and TRBJ2-4, with 9 bases matching TRBD2. The last part of the DNA fits TRBJ2-7 better; the J call may be wrong. Sample: blood. The origin of this receptor is a girl under 18 with multiple sclerosis. DNA for the CDR3: TGCAGTGCCCAACGGTTGCAAGGGCGGGAGGGCCGATACGAGCAGTACTTC. It specifies CSAQRLQGREGRYEQYF.